This TCR beta chain was identified in a study of brain T cells in children with intractable seizures. Study-level points and caveats: Absence of clones before surgery may stem from lower sequencing depth. HCMV serostatus was not known, and viral specificity came from CDR3 similarity only.

Germline V gives CDR1 MGHDK, CDR2 SYGVNS. Trimming took off 6 bases at V and 0 bases at J, with 6 bases between the two ends. The CDR3 is made up of 12 amino acids. This clone appeared once. Its antigen is unidentified. Profiling relied on immunoSEQ multiplex PCR, and the TCRdb table lists in-frame clones only, not all of them. Of 62,000 or so clones in the sample, roughly 95% were seen once. The sequenced cases were selected for having the highest brain T cell transcript signatures. This chain links TRBV25-1 with TRBJ2-7, with D perhaps TRBD1 or TRBD2 (5 bases each). The material sequenced was peripheral blood, taken at surgery. This clonotype originated in a boy in the first two years of life with focal cortical dysplasia and intractable seizures. The CDR3 nucleotides are TGTGCCAGCAGGGGGACCTCCTACGAGCAGTACTTC. Its translation is CASRGTSYEQYF.